A selection of T cell receptor beta chains follows, all from one sample in a study of cytomegalovirus exposure and HLA in healthy donors. Sequencing used immunoSEQ multiplex PCR; TCRdb keeps in-frame clones, though not all of them. Of under 250,000 clones listed, roughly 81% are singletons. The sequenced material came from PBMCs. These receptors all come from a woman in her 30s in good health and CMV-seronegative. Both conserved end residues are part of each CDR3. Each record gives: J gene, CDR3 length, V gene, D gene, clone size, CDR3 protein, CDR3 DNA. The D gene is left open where the match is weak. Size is omitted from some rows. Given values are once, few, many or a class for expanded clones.

J gene: TRBJ1-2; CDR3 length: 13; V gene: TRBV2; D gene: TRBD1; clone size: .; CDR3 protein: CASSDGQAGGYTF; CDR3 DNA: TGTGCCAGCAGCGACGGACAGGCTGGTGGCTACACCTTC
J gene: TRBJ2-7; CDR3 length: 16; V gene: TRBV5-6; D gene: TRBD1; clone size: .; CDR3 protein: CASSLDWTGDTYEQYF; CDR3 DNA: TGTGCCAGCAGCTTAGATTGGACAGGGGATACCTACGAGCAGTACTTC
J gene: TRBJ1-2; CDR3 length: 15; V gene: TRBV14; D gene: .; clone size: .; CDR3 protein: CASSQVSSANYGYTF; CDR3 DNA: TGTGCCAGCAGCCAAGTTTCTTCAGCTAACTATGGCTACACCTTC
J gene: TRBJ1-2; CDR3 length: 12; V gene: TRBV30; D gene: TRBD1; clone size: few; CDR3 protein: CAGKGQGVGYTF; CDR3 DNA: TGTGCCGGAAAGGGACAGGGAGTCGGCTACACCTTC
J gene: TRBJ2-3; CDR3 length: 16; V gene: TRBV27; D gene: TRBD2; clone size: once; CDR3 protein: CASSLGRGGGTDTQYF; CDR3 DNA: TGTGCCAGCAGTTTGGGGCGGGGGGGCGGAACAGATACGCAGTATTTT
J gene: TRBJ1-3; CDR3 length: 15; V gene: TRBV7-9; D gene: TRBD1; clone size: .; CDR3 protein: CASSSRQGVENTIYF; CDR3 DNA: TGTGCCAGCAGCTCTAGACAGGGCGTCGAAAACACCATATATTTT
J gene: TRBJ1-1; CDR3 length: 17; V gene: TRBV7-9; D gene: .; clone size: .; CDR3 protein: CASSLEVGGRWKTEAFF; CDR3 DNA: TGTGCCAGCAGCTTAGAGGTCGGGGGGCGTTGGAAGACTGAAGCTTTCTTT
J gene: TRBJ2-7; CDR3 length: 15; V gene: TRBV6-1; D gene: TRBD2; clone size: .; CDR3 protein: CASSESAGGSNEQYF; CDR3 DNA: TGTGCCAGCAGTGAATCGGCGGGAGGGTCCAACGAGCAGTACTTC
J gene: TRBJ1-2; CDR3 length: 14; V gene: TRBV5-1; D gene: TRBD1; clone size: .; CDR3 protein: CASSPRDRGIGYTF; CDR3 DNA: TGCGCCAGCAGCCCCCGGGACAGGGGTATTGGCTACACCTTC
J gene: TRBJ2-7; CDR3 length: 14; V gene: TRBV18; D gene: TRBD1; clone size: .; CDR3 protein: CASSPSGQGREQYF; CDR3 DNA: TGTGCCAGCTCACCCTCGGGACAGGGGAGGGAGCAGTACTTC
J gene: TRBJ2-7; CDR3 length: 14; V gene: TRBV4-1; D gene: TRBD2; clone size: few; CDR3 protein: CASSVGLAFYEQYF; CDR3 DNA: TGCGCCAGCAGCGTTGGACTAGCGTTCTACGAGCAGTACTTC
J gene: TRBJ2-7; CDR3 length: 12; V gene: TRBV2; D gene: TRBD1; clone size: .; CDR3 protein: CASSQGQGSGDF; CDR3 DNA: TGTGCCAGCAGTCAGGGACAGGGATCTGGGGACTTC
J gene: TRBJ2-3; CDR3 length: 15; V gene: TRBV30; D gene: TRBD2; clone size: once; CDR3 protein: CAWSGDSGLADTQYF; CDR3 DNA: TGTGCCTGGAGTGGGGATAGCGGGCTGGCAGATACGCAGTATTTT
J gene: TRBJ1-5; CDR3 length: 12; V gene: TRBV30; D gene: .; clone size: few; CDR3 protein: CAWSSPGQPQHF; CDR3 DNA: TGTGCCTGGAGTAGTCCGGGTCAGCCCCAGCATTTT
J gene: TRBJ2-5; CDR3 length: 15; V gene: TRBV19; D gene: TRBD1; clone size: .; CDR3 protein: CASSIAEGAPETQYF; CDR3 DNA: TGTGCCAGTAGTATAGCAGAGGGGGCGCCGGAGACCCAGTACTTC